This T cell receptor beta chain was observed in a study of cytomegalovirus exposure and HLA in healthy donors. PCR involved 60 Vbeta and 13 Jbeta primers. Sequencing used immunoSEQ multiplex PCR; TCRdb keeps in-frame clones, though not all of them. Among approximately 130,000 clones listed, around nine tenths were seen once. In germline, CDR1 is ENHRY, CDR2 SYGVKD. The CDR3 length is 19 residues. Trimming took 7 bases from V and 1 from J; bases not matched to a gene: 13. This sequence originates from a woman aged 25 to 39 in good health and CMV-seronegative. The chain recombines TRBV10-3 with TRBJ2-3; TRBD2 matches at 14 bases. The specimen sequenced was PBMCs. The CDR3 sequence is CAITDPPGLAGVGTDTQYF. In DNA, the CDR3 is TGTGCCATCACCGACCCCCCGGGACTAGCGGGAGTTGGCACAGATACGCAGTATTTT.